This TCR beta chain came from a study of OX40 agonist ivuxolimab in advanced cancers. TCRdb's table, derived via immunoSEQ multiplex PCR, lists solely in-frame clones and lacks some. This table has 60,000 or so clones, approximately 86% appearing once. This CDR3 is 16 amino acids long. Germline CDR1 is MNHEY and CDR2 is SVGAGI. Trimming took 4 bases from V and 4 from J, leaving 20 bases between them. The rearrangement links TRBV6-5 to TRBJ2-7, with TRBD1 as a possible D gene (6 bases). The sample here was CD4+ or CD8+ T cells sorted from blood, taken in a trial of the OX40 agonist ivuxolimab. The TCR sequence derives from an adult with an advanced solid tumor such as melanoma, head and neck, liver or kidney cancer. The CDR3 loop is CASSSHSTGNSYEQYF. CDR3 sequence (DNA): TGTGCCAGCAGTTCCCACAGTACAGGGAATTCGTACGAGCAGTACTTC.